This entry features one TCR beta chain sequence. As yet, its antigen is unknown. Trimming stripped 5 bases from V and 6 bases from J, with 11 bases between. The germline V gene has CDR1 KGHSH and CDR2 LQKENI. The CDR3 totals 12 residues. These data are taken from a study of OX40 agonist ivuxolimab in advanced cancers. Findings and limits, study-wide: Clones of CD4+ and CD8+ blood T cells grew by week 6 at doses of 0.1 to 3.0 mg/kg.

Autoimmune disease history or systemic immunosuppression led to patients being barred. Measured with immunoSEQ multiplex PCR; TCRdb has only the in-frame clones, and not every one. The table shows fewer than 75,000 clones, with approximately 89% occurring only once. The rearrangement uses TRBV18 and TRBJ2-7; D is perhaps TRBD1 or TRBD2 (6 bases each). This sequence originates from an adult with an advanced solid tumor such as melanoma, head and neck, liver or kidney cancer. The sequences come from CD4+ or CD8+ T cells sorted from blood, collected in a trial of the OX40 agonist ivuxolimab. The CDR3 loop is CASSSQGGEQYF. The CDR3 coding sequence is TGTGCCAGCTCATCACAGGGAGGCGAGCAGTACTTC.